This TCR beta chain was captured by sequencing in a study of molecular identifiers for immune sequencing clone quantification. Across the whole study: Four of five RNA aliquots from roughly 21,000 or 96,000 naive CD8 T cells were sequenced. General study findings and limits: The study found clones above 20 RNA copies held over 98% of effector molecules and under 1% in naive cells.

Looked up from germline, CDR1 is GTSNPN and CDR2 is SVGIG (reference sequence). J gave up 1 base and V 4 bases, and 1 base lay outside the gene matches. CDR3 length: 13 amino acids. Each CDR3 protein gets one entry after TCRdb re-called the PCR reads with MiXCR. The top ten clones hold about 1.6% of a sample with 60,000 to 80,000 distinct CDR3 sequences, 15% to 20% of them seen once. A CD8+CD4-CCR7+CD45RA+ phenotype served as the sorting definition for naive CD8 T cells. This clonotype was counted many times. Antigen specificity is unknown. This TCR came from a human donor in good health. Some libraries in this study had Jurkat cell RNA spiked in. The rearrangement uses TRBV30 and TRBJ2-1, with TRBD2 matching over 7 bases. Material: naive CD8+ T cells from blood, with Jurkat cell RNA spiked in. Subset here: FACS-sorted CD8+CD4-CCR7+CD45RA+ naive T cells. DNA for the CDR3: TGTGCCTGGAAACTAGCGTCCTACAATGAGCAGTTCTTC. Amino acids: CAWKLASYNEQFF.